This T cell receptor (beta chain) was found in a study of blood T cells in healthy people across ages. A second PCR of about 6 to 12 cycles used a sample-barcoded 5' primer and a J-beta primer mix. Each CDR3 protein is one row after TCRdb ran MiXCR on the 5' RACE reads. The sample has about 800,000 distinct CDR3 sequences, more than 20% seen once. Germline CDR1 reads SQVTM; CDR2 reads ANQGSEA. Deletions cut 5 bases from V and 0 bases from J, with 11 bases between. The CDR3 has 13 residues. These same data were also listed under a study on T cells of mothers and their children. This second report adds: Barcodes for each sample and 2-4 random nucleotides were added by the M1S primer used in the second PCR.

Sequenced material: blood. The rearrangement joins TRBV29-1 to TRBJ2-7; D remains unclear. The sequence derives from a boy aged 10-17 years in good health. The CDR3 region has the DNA TGCAGCGTTCTCACGGGCTTCTCCTACGAGCAGTACTTC. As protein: CSVLTGFSYEQYF.